The rows below give T cell receptor beta chains drawn from one sample of a study of tumor and adjacent non-tumor tissue in lung cancer. Each CDR3 protein is one row after TCRdb ran MiXCR on the multiplex PCR reads. The sample has about 90,000 distinct CDR3 sequences, more than 75% seen once. Sequences were obtained from distant non-tumor lung tissue. These receptors were collected from a woman between 45 and 65 years old with non-small cell lung cancer. Each CDR3 is given with its conserved first and last residue. D genes are given only for firm matches. Clone sizes are given selectively: once, few, many, or a class where the clone is expanded.

d_gene	v_gene	j_gene	abundance	CDR3nt	CDR3aa
TRBD1	TRBV12-3/TRBV12-4	TRBJ1-2	NA	TGTGCCAGCAGTCCGGGACAGGACTATGGTTACATTTTC	CASSPGQDYGYIF
TRBD2	TRBV28	TRBJ2-3	many	TGTGCCAGCAGTTATAGCGGGAAGGGCACAGATACGCAGTATTTT	CASSYSGKGTDTQYF
TRBD1	TRBV10-2	TRBJ1-1	NA	TGCGCCGGCAGTGGAGACAGGGACAGTGAAGCTTTCTTT	CAGSGDRDSEAFF
NA	TRBV11-2	TRBJ2-2	once	TGTGCAAGCAGTCTTGGTAGGGACACCGAGGGGCTGTTTTTT	CASSLGRDTEGLFF
TRBD1	TRBV6-6	TRBJ2-5	many	TGTGCCAGCAGCCCACAGGGGCCCCAAGAGACCCAGTACTTC	CASSPQGPQETQYF
NA	TRBV2	TRBJ2-7	many	TGTGCCAGCGGAGGACAGTCCTACGAGCAGTACTTC	CASGGQSYEQYF
TRBD1	TRBV6-2/TRBV6-3	TRBJ1-1	many	TGTGCCAGCAGTTACGGGAGACAGGGGGCGGACACTGAAGCTTTCTTT	CASSYGRQGADTEAFF
TRBD2	TRBV5-1	TRBJ2-3	NA	TGCGCCAGCAGCTGGTCCGAGACTAGCGGATCAGATACGCAGTATTTT	CASSWSETSGSDTQYF
NA	TRBV29-1	TRBJ1-2	medium-sized	TGCAGCGCCACGAAGGGCGACTATGGCTACACCTTC	CSATKGDYGYTF
TRBD2	TRBV6-6	TRBJ2-1	NA	TGTGCCCGCAGTTACTCGAATTCTAGCGGGCAGTACAATGAGCTGTTCTTC	CARSYSNSSGQYNELFF
TRBD1	TRBV10-3	TRBJ2-2	NA	TGTGCCATCAGTGAGCGACAGGGAAGCAGGACCTACACTGGGGAGCTGTTTTTT	CAISERQGSRTYTGELFF
NA	TRBV12-3/TRBV12-4	TRBJ1-2	once	TGTGCCAGCAGTTTGCTTCAGGTCAACTATGGCTACGCCTTC	CASSLLQVNYGYAF
TRBD2	TRBV28	TRBJ2-5	NA	TGTGCCAGCAGTTTAACACCCTATCCGGGGGGGGGAAAGACCCAGTACTTC	CASSLTPYPGGGKTQYF
TRBD2	TRBV11-3	TRBJ2-1	NA	TGTGTCAGCAGCGGGATTAGCGGGAGTACGTACAATGTGCAGTTCTTC	CVSSGISGSTYNVQFF
TRBD2	TRBV10-2	TRBJ2-5	NA	TGTGCCAGACCTGGGATTAGCGGGAGAGATGGCCAAGAGACCCAGTACTTC	CARPGISGRDGQETQYF
NA	TRBV6-5	TRBJ2-7	NA	TGTGCCACCAGTACTACTTACGAGCAGTACTTC	CATSTTYEQYF
TRBD1	TRBV11-2	TRBJ2-7	NA	TGTGCAAGCAGCATCGGGACAGGGTGTACCTACGAGCAGTACTTC	CASSIGTGCTYEQYF
NA	TRBV4-1	TRBJ1-6	once	TGCGCCAGAAGCCAAGGTGGTGGTAGGGAGGAATCACCCCTCCACTTT	CARSQGGGREESPLHF